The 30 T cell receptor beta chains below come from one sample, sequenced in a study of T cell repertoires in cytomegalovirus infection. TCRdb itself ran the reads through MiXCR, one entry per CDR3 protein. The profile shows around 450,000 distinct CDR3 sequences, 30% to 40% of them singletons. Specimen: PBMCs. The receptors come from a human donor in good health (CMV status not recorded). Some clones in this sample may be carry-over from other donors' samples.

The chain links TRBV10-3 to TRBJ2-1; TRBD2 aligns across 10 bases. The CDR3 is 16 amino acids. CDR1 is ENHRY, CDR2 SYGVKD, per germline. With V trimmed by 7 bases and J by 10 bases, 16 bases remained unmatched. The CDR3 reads CAINEDWASGGDEQFF. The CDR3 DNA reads TGTGCCATCAATGAAGATTGGGCTAGCGGGGGTGACGAGCAGTTCTTC.

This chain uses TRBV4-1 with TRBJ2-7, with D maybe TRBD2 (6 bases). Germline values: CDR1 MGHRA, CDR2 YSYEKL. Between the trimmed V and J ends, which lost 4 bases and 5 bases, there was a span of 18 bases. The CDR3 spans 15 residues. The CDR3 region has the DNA TGCGCCAGCAGCCCAGTGGCCGGAGGGCCCCACGAGCAGTACTTC. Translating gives CASSPVAGGPHEQYF.

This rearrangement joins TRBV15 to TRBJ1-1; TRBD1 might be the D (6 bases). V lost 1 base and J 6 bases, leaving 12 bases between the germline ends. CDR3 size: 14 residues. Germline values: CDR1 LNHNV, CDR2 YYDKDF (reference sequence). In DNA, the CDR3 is TGTGCCACCAGCAGAGGGGGGGGCAGGGCTGAAGCTTTCTTT. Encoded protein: CATSRGGGRAEAFF.

The DNA of the CDR3 is TGTGCCAGCAGTTTACAGGGGTGGCAGGAGACCCAGTACTTC. It codes for CASSLQGWQETQYF. The rearrangement uses TRBV12-3 or TRBV12-4 and TRBJ2-5; the D gene is possibly TRBD1 (6 bases). The CDR3 has 14 amino acids. V lost 2 bases, J lost 5 bases, and 12 bases lay in between.

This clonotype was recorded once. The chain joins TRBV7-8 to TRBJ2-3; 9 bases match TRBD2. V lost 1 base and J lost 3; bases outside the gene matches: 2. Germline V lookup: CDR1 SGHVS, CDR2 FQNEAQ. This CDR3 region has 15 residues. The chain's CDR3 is CASSLGGLATDTQYF. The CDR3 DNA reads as TGTGCCAGCAGCTTAGGGGGACTAGCAACAGATACGCAGTATTTT.

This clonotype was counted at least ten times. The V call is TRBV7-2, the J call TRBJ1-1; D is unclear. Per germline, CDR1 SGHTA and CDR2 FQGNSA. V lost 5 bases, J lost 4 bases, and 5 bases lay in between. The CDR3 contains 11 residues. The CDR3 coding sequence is TGTGCCAGCAGCACACTCACTGAAGCTTTCTTT. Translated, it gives CASSTLTEAFF.

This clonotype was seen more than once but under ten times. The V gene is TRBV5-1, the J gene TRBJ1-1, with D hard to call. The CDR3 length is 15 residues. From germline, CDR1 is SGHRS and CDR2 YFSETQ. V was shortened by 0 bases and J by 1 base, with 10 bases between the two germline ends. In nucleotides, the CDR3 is TGCGCCAGCAGCTTGGCGGGTTCCCAGAACACTGAAGCTTTCTTT. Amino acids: CASSLAGSQNTEAFF. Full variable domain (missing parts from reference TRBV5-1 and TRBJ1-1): KAGVTQTPRYLIKTRGQQVTLSCSPISGHRSVSWYQQTPGQGLQFLFEYFSETQRNKGNFPGRFSGRQFSNSRSEMNVSTLELGDSALYLCASSLAGSQNTEAFFGQGTRLTVV.

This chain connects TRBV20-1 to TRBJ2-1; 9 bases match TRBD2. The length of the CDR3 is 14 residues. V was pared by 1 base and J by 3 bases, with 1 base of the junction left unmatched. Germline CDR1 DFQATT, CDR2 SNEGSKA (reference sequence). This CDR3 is CSARATSGYNEQFF. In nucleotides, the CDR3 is TGCAGTGCTAGAGCGACTAGCGGCTACAATGAGCAGTTCTTC.

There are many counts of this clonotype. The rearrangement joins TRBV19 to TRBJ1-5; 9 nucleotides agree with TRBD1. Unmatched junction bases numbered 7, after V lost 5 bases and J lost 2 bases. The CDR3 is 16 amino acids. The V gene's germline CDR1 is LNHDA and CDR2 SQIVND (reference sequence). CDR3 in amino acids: CASSSEGTGRNQPQHF. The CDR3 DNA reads TGTGCCAGTAGTTCCGAAGGGACAGGGCGCAATCAGCCCCAGCATTTT.

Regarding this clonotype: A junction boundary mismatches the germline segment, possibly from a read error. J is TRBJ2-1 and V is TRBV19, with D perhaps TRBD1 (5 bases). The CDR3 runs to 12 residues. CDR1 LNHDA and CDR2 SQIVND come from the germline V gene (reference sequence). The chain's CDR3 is CASSHQDTLTLF. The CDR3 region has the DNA TGTGCCAGTAGCCACCAGGACACTCTCACTCTCTTC.

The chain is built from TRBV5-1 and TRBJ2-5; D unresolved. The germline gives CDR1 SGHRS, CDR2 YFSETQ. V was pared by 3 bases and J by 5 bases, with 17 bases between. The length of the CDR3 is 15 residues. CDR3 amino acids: CASSWRGSSAETQYF. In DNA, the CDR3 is TGCGCCAGCAGCTGGAGAGGCAGTTCGGCGGAGACCCAGTACTTC.

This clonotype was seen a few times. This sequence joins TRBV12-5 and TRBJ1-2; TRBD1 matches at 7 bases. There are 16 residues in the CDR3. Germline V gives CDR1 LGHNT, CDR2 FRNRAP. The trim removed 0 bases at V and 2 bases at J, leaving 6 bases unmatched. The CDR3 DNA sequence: TGTGCTAGTGGTTTGGTCTACGGGACAGCCAACTATGGCTACACCTTC. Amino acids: CASGLVYGTANYGYTF. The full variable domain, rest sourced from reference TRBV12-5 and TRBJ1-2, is DARVTQTPRHKVTEMGQEVTMRCQPILGHNTVFWYRQTMMQGLELLAYFRNRAPLDDSGMPKDRFSAEMPDATLATLKIQPSEPRDSAVYFCASGLVYGTANYGYTFGSGTRLTVV.

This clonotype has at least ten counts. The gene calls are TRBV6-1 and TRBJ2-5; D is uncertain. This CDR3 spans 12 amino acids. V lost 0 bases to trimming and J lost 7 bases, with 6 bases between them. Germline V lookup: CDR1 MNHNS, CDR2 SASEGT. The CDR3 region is CASSEAAGTQYF. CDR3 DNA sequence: TGTGCCAGCAGTGAAGCAGCTGGGACCCAGTACTTC.

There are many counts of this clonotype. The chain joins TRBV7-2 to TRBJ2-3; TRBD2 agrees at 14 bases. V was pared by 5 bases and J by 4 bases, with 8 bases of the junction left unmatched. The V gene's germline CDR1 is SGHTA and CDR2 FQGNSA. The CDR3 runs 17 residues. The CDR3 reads CASSHRTSGGRADTQYF. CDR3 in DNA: TGTGCCAGCAGCCACCGGACTAGCGGGGGGAGGGCAGATACGCAGTATTTT.

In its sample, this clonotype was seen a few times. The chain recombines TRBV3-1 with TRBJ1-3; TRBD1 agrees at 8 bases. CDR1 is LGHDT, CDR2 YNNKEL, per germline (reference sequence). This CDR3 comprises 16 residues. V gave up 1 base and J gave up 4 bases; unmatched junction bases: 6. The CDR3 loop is CASSQGTGPAGNTIYF. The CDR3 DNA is TGTGCCAGCAGCCAAGGGACAGGGCCAGCAGGAAACACCATATATTTT.

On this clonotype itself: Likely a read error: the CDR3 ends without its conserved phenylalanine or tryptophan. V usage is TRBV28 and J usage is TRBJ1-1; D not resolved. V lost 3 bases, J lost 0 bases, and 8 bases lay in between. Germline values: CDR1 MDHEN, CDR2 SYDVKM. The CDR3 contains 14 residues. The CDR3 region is CASSFEGMNTEAFS. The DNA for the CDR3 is TGTGCCAGCAGTTTTGAGGGTATGAACACTGAAGCTTTCTCT.

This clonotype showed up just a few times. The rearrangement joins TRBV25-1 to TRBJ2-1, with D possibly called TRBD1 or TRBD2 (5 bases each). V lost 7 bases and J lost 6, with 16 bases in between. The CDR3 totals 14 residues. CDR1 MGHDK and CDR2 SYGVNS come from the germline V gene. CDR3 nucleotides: TGTGCCAGCACCACACGGGGACGCTCCAATGAGCAGTTCTTC. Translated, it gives CASTTRGRSNEQFF. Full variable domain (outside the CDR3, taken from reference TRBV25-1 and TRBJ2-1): EADIYQTPRYLVIGTGKKITLECSQTMGHDKMYWYQQDPGMELHLIHYSYGVNSTEKGDLSSESTVSRIRTEHFPLTLESARPSHTSQYLCASTTRGRSNEQFFGPGTRLTVL.

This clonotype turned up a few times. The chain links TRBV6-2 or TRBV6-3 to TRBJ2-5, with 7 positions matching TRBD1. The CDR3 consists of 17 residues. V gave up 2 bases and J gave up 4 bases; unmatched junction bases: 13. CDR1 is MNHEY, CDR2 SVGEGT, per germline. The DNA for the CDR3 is TGTGCCAGCAGTTACCTCCGGTCGACAGGGAATGGAGAGACCCAGTACTTC. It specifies CASSYLRSTGNGETQYF.

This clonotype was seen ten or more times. As DNA, the CDR3 is TGTGCCAGCAACGGGGGATCCTACAATGAGCAGTTCTTC. This sequence encodes CASNGGSYNEQFF. J is TRBJ2-1 and V is TRBV7-2; weak D call: TRBD2 (6 bases). The CDR3 sequence is 13 residues long. CDR1 and CDR2 (germline): SGHTA, FQGNSA. V was pared by 7 bases and J by 1 base, with 8 bases between.

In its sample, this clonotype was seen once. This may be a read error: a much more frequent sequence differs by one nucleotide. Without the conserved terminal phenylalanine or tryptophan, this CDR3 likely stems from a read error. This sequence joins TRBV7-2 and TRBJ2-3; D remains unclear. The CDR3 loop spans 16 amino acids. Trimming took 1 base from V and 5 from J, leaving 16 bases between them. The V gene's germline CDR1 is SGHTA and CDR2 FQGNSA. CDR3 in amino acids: CASSLDHTRSGDTQYL. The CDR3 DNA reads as TGTGCCAGCAGCTTAGATCACACCCGAAGTGGAGATACGCAGTATTTG.

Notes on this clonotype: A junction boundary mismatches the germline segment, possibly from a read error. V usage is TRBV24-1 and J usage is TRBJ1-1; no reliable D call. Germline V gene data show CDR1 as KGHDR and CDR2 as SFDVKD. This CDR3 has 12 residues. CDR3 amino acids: CATADGNTEAYF. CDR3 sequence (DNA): TGTGCCACCGCGGACGGGAACACTGAAGCTTACTTT.

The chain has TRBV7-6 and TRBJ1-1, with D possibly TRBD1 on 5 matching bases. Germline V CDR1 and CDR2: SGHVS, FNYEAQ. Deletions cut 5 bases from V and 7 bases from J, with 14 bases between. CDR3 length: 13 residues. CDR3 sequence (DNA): TGTGCCAGCAGCCCGGCCGGGGGGATTGAAGCTTTCTTT. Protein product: CASSPAGGIEAFF.

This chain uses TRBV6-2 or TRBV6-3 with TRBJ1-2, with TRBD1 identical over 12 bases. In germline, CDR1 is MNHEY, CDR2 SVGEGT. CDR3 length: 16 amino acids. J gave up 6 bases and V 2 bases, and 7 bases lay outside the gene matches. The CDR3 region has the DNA TGTGCCAGCAGTTACCCCACGGGACAGGGGGCCCATGGCTACACCTTC. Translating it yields CASSYPTGQGAHGYTF.

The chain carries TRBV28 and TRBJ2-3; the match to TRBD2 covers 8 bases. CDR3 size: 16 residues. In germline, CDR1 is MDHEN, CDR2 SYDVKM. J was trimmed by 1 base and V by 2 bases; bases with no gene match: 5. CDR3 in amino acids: CASSLPLSGGTDTQYF. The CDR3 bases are TGTGCCAGCAGTTTACCCCTTAGCGGGGGCACAGATACGCAGTATTTT.

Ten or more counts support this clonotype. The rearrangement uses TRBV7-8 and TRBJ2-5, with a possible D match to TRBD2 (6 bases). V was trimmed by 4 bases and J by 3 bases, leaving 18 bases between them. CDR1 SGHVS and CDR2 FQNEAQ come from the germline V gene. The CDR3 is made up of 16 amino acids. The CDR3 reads CASSSRRGSGKETQYF. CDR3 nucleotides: TGTGCCAGCAGCTCCCGCCGGGGTAGCGGCAAAGAGACCCAGTACTTC.

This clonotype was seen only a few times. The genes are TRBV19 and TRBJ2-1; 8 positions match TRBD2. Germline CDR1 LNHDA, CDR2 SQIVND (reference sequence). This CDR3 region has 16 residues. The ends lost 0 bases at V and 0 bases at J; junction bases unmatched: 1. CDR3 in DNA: TGTGCCAGTAGTATAGAAGCGGGGGCCTCCTACAATGAGCAGTTCTTC. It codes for CASSIEAGASYNEQFF.

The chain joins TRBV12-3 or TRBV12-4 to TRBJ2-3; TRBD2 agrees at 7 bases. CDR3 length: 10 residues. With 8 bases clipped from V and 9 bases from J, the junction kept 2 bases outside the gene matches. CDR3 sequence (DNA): TGTGCCAGCGGGGGAGGGACGCAGTATTTT. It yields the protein CASGGGTQYF.

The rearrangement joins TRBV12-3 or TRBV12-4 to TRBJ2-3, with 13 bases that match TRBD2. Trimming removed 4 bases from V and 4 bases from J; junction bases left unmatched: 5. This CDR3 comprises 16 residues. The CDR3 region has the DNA TGTGCCAGCAGTTCTGGACTAGCGGGGGAGGCAGATACGCAGTATTTT. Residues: CASSSGLAGEADTQYF.

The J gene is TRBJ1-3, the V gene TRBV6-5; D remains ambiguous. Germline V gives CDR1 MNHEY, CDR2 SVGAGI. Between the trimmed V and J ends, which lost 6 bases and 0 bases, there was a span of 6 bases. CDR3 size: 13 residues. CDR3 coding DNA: TGTGCCAGCAGGGTTTCCTCTGGAAACACCATATATTTT. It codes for CASRVSSGNTIYF.

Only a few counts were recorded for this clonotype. The CDR3 bases are TGTGCCAGCAGCTGGGACGGGCAATGGGCCCAGTACTTC. Translation: CASSWDGQWAQYF. The V gene is TRBV7-2, the J gene TRBJ2-5; D is tentatively TRBD1 or TRBD2 (5 bases each). V was clipped by 4 bases and J by 9 bases, with 15 bases between them. This CDR3 has 13 residues. CDR1 is SGHTA and CDR2 is FQGNSA in the germline V gene.